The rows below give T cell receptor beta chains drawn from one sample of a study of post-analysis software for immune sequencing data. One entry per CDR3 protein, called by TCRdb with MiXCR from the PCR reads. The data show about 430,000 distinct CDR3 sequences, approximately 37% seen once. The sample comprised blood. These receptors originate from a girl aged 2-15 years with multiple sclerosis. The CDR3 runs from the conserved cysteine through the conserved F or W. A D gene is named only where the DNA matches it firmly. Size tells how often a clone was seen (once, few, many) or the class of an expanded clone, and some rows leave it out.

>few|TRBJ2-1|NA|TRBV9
TGTGCCAGCAGCGAGGGGGGGCGGAGTGAGCAGTTCTTC
CASSEGGRSEQFF
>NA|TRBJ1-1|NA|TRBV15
TGTGCCACCAGCAGAGCGGGCAGGTTGAACCTTGAAGCTTTCTTT
CATSRAGRLNLEAFF
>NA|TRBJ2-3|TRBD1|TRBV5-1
TGCGCCAGCAGCTTAGGGACAGGGGCGGGCACAGATACGCAGTATTTT
CASSLGTGAGTDTQYF
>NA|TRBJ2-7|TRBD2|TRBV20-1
TGCAGTGCTAGGCCCCCGGGACTAGCAGCGGGGGAGCAGTACTTC
CSARPPGLAAGEQYF
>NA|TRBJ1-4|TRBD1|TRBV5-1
TGCGCCAGCAGATTCGGACAGGGTGGTGAAAAACTGTTTTTT
CASRFGQGGEKLFF
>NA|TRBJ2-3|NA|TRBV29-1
TGCAGCGTTGATAGTGGCGGGACAGATACGCAGTATTTT
CSVDSGGTDTQYF
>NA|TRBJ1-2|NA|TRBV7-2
TGTGCCAGCAGCTTACAGGGCCCCGTTAACTATGGCTACACCTTC
CASSLQGPVNYGYTF
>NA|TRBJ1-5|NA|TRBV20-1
TGCAGTGCTATGCCACCTTATAGCAATCAGCCCCAGCATTTT
CSAMPPYSNQPQHF
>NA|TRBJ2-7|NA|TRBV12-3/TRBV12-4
TGTGCCAGCAGTTTAAACAGGGAACCCTACGAGCAGTACTTC
CASSLNREPYEQYF
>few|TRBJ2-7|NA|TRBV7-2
TGTGCCAGCAGCTTAGCGGGACTGCCTACCTACGAGCAGTACTTC
CASSLAGLPTYEQYF
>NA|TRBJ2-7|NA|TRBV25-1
TGTGCCAGCAGTGATCCTCAGGGCCCCCCCTACGAGCAGTACTTC
CASSDPQGPPYEQYF
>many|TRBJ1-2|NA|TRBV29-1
TGCAGCGTTGACCTCCGAGGGGCTGGCTATGGCTACACCTTC
CSVDLRGAGYGYTF
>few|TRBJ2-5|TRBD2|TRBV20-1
TGCAGTGCTAGCGGCTTAAACGGGACTAGCGCGGAGACCCAGTACTTC
CSASGLNGTSAETQYF
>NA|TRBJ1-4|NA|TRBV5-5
TGTGCCAGCACCCCCACTTCAGGACTTCGAGAGAAACTGTTTTTT
CASTPTSGLREKLFF
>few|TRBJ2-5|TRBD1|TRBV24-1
TGTGCCACCAGTGATGGCGGGACAGGGGGTCAAGAGACCCAGTACTTC
CATSDGGTGGQETQYF
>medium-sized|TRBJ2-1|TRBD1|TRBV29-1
TGCAGCGTCAGCTCCCCGACAGGGAATGAGCAGTTCTTC
CSVSSPTGNEQFF
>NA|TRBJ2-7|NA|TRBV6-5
TGTGCCAGCAGTTACTCGGCATTTGGGAGCTCCTACGAGCAGTACTTC
CASSYSAFGSSYEQYF
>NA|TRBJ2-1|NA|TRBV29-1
TGCAGCGTCCACCTGATGAACAATGAGCAGTTCTTC
CSVHLMNNEQFF
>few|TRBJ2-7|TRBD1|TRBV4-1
TGCGCCAGCAGCCAGCCCCCGGGACAGTGGCAGTACTTC
CASSQPPGQWQYF
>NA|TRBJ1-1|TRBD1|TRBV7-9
TGTGCCAGCAGCCCAGGGGGCGACGCTTTCTTT
CASSPGGDAFF
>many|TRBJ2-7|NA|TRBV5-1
TGCGCCAGCAGCTTGGACAGGGCCTACGAGCAGTACTTC
CASSLDRAYEQYF
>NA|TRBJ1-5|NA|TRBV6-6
TGTGCCAGCAGCCAGGGGTCCGAACCCCAGCCCCAGCATTTT
CASSQGSEPQPQHF
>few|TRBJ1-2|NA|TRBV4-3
TGCGCCAGCGGAGCCTATGGCTACACCTTC
CASGAYGYTF